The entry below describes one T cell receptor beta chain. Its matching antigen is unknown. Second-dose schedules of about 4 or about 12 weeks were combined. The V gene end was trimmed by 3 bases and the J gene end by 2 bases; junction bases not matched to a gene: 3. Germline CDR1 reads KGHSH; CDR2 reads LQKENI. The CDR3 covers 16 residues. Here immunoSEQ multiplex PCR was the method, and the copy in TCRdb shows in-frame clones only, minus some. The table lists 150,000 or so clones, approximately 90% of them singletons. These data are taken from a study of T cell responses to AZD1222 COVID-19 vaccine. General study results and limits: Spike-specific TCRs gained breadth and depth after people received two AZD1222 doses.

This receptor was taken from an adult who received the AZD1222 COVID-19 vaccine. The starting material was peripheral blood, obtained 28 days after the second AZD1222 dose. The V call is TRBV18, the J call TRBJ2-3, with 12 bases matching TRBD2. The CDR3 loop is CASSPRLAGATDTQYF. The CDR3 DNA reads TGTGCCAGCTCACCGAGACTAGCGGGGGCCACAGATACGCAGTATTTT. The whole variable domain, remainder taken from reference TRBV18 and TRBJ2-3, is NAGVMQNPRHLVRRRGQEARLRCSPMKGHSHVYWYRQLPEEGLKFMVYLQKENIIDESGMPKERFSAEFPKEGPSILRIQQVVRGDSAAYFCASSPRLAGATDTQYFGPGTRLTVL.